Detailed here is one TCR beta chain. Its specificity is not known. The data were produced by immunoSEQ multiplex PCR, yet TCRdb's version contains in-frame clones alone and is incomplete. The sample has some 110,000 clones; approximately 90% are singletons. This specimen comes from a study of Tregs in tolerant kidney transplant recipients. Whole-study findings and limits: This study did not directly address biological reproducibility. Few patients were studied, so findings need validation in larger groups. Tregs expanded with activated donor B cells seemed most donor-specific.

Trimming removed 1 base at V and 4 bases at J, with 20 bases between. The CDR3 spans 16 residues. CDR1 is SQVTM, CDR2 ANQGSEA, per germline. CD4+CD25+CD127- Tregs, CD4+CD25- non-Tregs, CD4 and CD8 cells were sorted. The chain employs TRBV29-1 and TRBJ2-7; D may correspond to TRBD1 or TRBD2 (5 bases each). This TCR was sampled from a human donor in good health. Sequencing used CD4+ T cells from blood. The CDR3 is CSVEGGLGESGYEQYF. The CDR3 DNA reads TGCAGCGTTGAAGGTGGCCTGGGGGAATCAGGTTACGAGCAGTACTTC.